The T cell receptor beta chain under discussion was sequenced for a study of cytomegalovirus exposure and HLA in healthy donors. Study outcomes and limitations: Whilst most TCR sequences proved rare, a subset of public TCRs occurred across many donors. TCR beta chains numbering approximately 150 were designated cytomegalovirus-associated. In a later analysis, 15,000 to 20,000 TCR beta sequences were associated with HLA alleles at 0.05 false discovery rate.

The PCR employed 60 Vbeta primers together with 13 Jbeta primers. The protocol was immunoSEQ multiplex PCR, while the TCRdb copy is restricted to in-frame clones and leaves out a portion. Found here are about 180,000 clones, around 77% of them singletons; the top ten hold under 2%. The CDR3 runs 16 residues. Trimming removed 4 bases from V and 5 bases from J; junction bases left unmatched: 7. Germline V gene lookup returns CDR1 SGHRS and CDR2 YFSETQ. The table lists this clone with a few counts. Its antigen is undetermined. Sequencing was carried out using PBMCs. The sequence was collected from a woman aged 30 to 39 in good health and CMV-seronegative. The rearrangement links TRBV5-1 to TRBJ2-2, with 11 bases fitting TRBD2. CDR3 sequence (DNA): TGCGCCAGCAGCAGACTTAGCGGGGGGGCAACCGGGGAGCTGTTTTTT. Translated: CASSRLSGGATGELFF.